The next 30 T cell receptor beta chains were all read from a single sample in a study of blood T cell repertoires in COVID-19. The protocol was immunoSEQ multiplex PCR, while the TCRdb copy is restricted to in-frame clones and leaves out a portion. In the table there are about 80,000 clones, around 88% of which are singletons. Sequenced sample: peripheral blood. Receptor source: a woman of 80 years or more with acute or convalescent COVID-19.

The rearrangement joins TRBV19 to TRBJ1-6; TRBD1 might be the D (6 bases). V shed 8 bases and J shed 7 bases, with 12 bases lying between them. Germline assignment: CDR1 LNHDA and CDR2 SQIVND (reference sequence). This CDR3 has 13 amino acids. Here the CDR3 DNA reads TGTGCCAGTTCCGGACAGCCAAATTCACCCCTCCACTTT. Its translation is CASSGQPNSPLHF.

J is TRBJ1-1 and V is TRBV7-2; D not certain. Trimming stripped 5 bases from V and 5 bases from J, with 18 bases between. The V gene's germline CDR1 is SGHTA and CDR2 FQGNSA. There are 15 residues in the CDR3. CDR3: CASSTDTGLRTEAFF. CDR3 nucleotides: TGTGCCAGCAGCACAGATACCGGACTACGGACTGAAGCTTTCTTT.

The chain is built from TRBV6-5 and TRBJ1-4; tentative D call: TRBD1 (5 bases). The CDR3 consists of 15 residues. V lost 6 bases and J 0 bases, leaving 11 bases between the germline ends. Looked up from germline, CDR1 is MNHEY and CDR2 is SVGAGI. The chain's CDR3 is CASSQQGPTNEKLFF. Here the CDR3 DNA reads TGTGCCAGCAGCCAGCAGGGCCCAACTAATGAAAAACTGTTTTTT.

This clone appeared a single time. The rearrangement joins TRBV10-3 to TRBJ2-3; maybe TRBD1 (6 bases). This CDR3 has 15 residues. With 5 bases removed from V and 3 bases from J, the gap between germline ends came to 15 bases. CDR1 and CDR2 (germline): ENHRY, SYGVKD. The chain's CDR3 is CAISTGSYRTDTQYF. DNA for the CDR3: TGTGCCATCAGTACAGGGAGTTACCGGACAGATACGCAGTATTTT.

The CDR3 DNA follows: TGCGCCAGCAGCCAACTGCACAGGGGGCCCTCTGGGGCCAACGTCCTGACTTTC. Its protein is CASSQLHRGPSGANVLTF. J is TRBJ2-6 and V is TRBV4-3; 9 bases map to TRBD1. J was trimmed by 0 bases and V by 2 bases; bases with no gene match: 5. Per the germline V gene, CDR1 is LGHNA and CDR2 is YSLEER. The CDR3 sequence is 18 residues long.

The rearrangement links TRBV28 to TRBJ2-1; 10 bases match TRBD1. From germline, CDR1 is MDHEN and CDR2 SYDVKM. The CDR3 loop spans 14 amino acids. J lost 6 bases, V lost 8 bases, and 7 bases had no gene match. For the CDR3, the DNA is TGTGCCAGCCTAGGGGACAGGGGACTCAATGAGCAGTTCTTC. Amino acid sequence: CASLGDRGLNEQFF.

The CDR3 region is CASRHNQGRNGYTF. For the CDR3, the DNA is TGTGCCAGCCGACATAACCAGGGCAGGAATGGCTACACCTTC. The chain combines TRBV3-1 (or the pseudogene TRBV3-2) with TRBJ1-2, with a tentative D call TRBD1 (5 bases). CDR1 LGHDT and CDR2 YNNKEL come from the germline V gene (reference sequence). This CDR3 has 14 residues. V was clipped by 8 bases and J by 6 bases, with 19 bases between them.

The gene calls are TRBV4-2 and TRBJ2-2, with 9 bases lining up with TRBD2. V was pared by 4 bases and J by 2 bases, with 14 bases of the junction left unmatched. Per germline, CDR1 LGHNA and CDR2 YNFKEQ. The CDR3 sequence is 19 residues long. CDR3 sequence reads: CASSPRLRLAGSNTGELFF. CDR3 DNA: TGTGCCAGCAGCCCTAGACTGAGGCTAGCGGGGTCAAACACCGGGGAGCTGTTTTTT.

The chain employs TRBV12-3 or TRBV12-4 and TRBJ1-5; D unresolved. Between the trimmed V and J ends, which lost 2 bases and 0 bases, there was a span of 2 bases. The CDR3 sequence is 13 residues long. For the CDR3, the DNA is TGTGCCAGCAGTTTACTTAGCAATCAGCCCCAGCATTTT. It yields the protein CASSLLSNQPQHF.

V usage is TRBV7-2 and J usage is TRBJ2-7, with 11 bases matching TRBD2. V shed 1 base and J 6 bases; nucleotides not matched to a gene: 8. This CDR3 has 16 amino acids. Germline CDR1 is SGHTA and CDR2 is FQGNSA. Here the CDR3 DNA reads TGTGCCAGCAGCTTAGAACTAGCGGGAGTTATCGGCGAGCAGTACTTC. Residues: CASSLELAGVIGEQYF. Complete variable domain (other parts from reference TRBV7-2 and TRBJ2-7): GAGVSQSPSNKVTEKGKDVELRCDPISGHTALYWYRQSLGQGLEFLIYFQGNSAPDKSGLPSDRFSAERTGGSVSTLTIQRTQQEDSAVYLCASSLELAGVIGEQYFGPGTRLTVT.

The chain recombines TRBV10-1 with TRBJ1-1; D uncertain. Germline V gene sequence: CDR1 WNHNN, CDR2 SYGVQD (reference sequence). The CDR3 is 15 amino acids. V lost 0 bases, J lost 0 bases, and 8 bases lay in between. CDR3 DNA: TGCGCCAGCAGTGAGTCGTGGCAGATGAACACTGAAGCTTTCTTT. Amino acid sequence: CASSESWQMNTEAFF.

The chain links TRBV19 to TRBJ2-2; TRBD1 matches 8 bases. The V gene's germline CDR1 is LNHDA and CDR2 SQIVND (reference sequence). V trimming: 1 base; J trimming: 2 bases; junction bases outside the gene matches: 9. The CDR3 contains 18 residues. The CDR3 protein is CASSIADRGRINTGELFF. CDR3 nucleotides: TGTGCCAGTAGTATAGCCGACAGGGGTCGAATCAACACCGGGGAGCTGTTTTTT.

The chain has TRBV7-6 and TRBJ2-7, with D perhaps matching TRBD1 (5 bases). This CDR3 is 14 amino acids long. The germline V gene has CDR1 SGHVS and CDR2 FNYEAQ. The V end lost 1 base, the J end lost 4 bases, and 11 bases lay between the germline ends. CDR3 sequence: CASSLEAGLYEQYF. The CDR3 DNA reads as TGTGCCAGCAGCTTAGAAGCAGGGCTTTACGAGCAGTACTTC.

This chain connects TRBV7-8 to TRBJ2-2, with D maybe TRBD2 (6 bases). The CDR3 is 16 amino acids. The germline V gene encodes CDR1 SGHVS and CDR2 FQNEAQ. With 5 bases removed from V and 4 bases from J, the gap between germline ends came to 17 bases. CDR3 amino acids: CASSPFSSGGTGELFF. CDR3 DNA: TGTGCCAGCAGCCCTTTTTCGTCCGGGGGCACCGGGGAGCTGTTTTTT.

This chain uses TRBV6-5 with TRBJ1-1; D uncertain. Germline V gene sequence: CDR1 MNHEY, CDR2 SVGAGI. V lost 4 bases, J lost 9 bases, and 12 bases lay in between. The CDR3 loop spans 12 amino acids. The CDR3 nucleotides read TGTGCCAGCAGTTTACCGGGTTTACAAGCTTTCTTT. Translation: CASSLPGLQAFF.

This chain uses TRBV19 with TRBJ2-2; possibly TRBD2 for D (6 bases). The CDR3 has 12 residues. Looked up from germline, CDR1 is LNHDA and CDR2 is SQIVND (reference sequence). Trimming left V 11 bases short and J 7 bases short, with 14 bases between. CDR3 coding DNA: TGTGCCGGGAGCGGGCTCGGCGGGGAGCTGTTTTTT. This sequence encodes CAGSGLGGELFF. The variable domain in full, with the rest retrieved from reference TRBV19 and TRBJ2-2, is DGGITQSPKYLFRKEGQNVTLSCEQNLNHDAMYWYRQDPGQGLRLIYYSQIVNDFQKGDIAEGYSVSREKKESFPLTVTSAQKNPTAFYLCAGSGLGGELFFGEGSRLTVL.

The chain has TRBV5-4 and TRBJ2-1; TRBD2 is a possible D gene (5 bases). There are 13 residues in the CDR3. With 3 bases removed from V and 7 bases from J, the gap between germline ends came to 11 bases. The germline CDR1 and CDR2 sequences are SGHNT and YYREEE (reference sequence). The DNA for the CDR3 is TGTGCCAGCAGCTCGTGGACGGGGAATGAGCAGTTCTTC. Protein: CASSSWTGNEQFF.

The chain employs TRBV18 and TRBJ2-5; D uncertain. Germline CDR1 is KGHSH and CDR2 is LQKENI. CDR3 length: 12 residues. Trimming stripped 2 bases from V and 5 bases from J, with 6 bases between. CDR3 bases: TGTGCCAGCTCACCATCTCTGGAGACCCAGTACTTC. It is translated as CASSPSLETQYF.

The chain links TRBV5-5 to TRBJ2-1, with a weak D call TRBD1 (5 bases). Germline values: CDR1 SGHKS, CDR2 YYEKEE (reference sequence). V lost 0 bases and J 4 bases, leaving 8 bases between the germline ends. This CDR3 has 14 residues. The CDR3 spells CASSLAQAYNEQFF. Written as DNA, the CDR3 is TGTGCCAGCAGCTTGGCACAGGCGTACAATGAGCAGTTCTTC.

The chain has TRBV6-4 and TRBJ1-1, with 7 bases that match TRBD1. This CDR3 spans 15 amino acids. The germline gives CDR1 MRHNA, CDR2 SNTAGT. Unmatched junction bases numbered 7, after V lost 5 bases and J lost 1 base. The CDR3 spells CASSRIAGGNTEAFF. The CDR3 coding sequence is TGTGCCAGCAGTCGGATTGCAGGGGGGAACACTGAAGCTTTCTTT.

The V call is TRBV27, the J call TRBJ2-5; D perhaps matches TRBD2 (5 bases). Trimming shortened V by 8 bases and J by 7 bases, and 17 bases separated the two germline ends. Germline CDR1 is MNHEY and CDR2 is SMNVEV (reference sequence). The CDR3 consists of 13 residues. This chain's CDR3 is CASSRERTGTQYF. The CDR3 DNA sequence: TGTGCCAGCTCGAGGGAGCGGACGGGGACCCAGTACTTC.

The V gene is TRBV5-1, the J gene TRBJ2-1; TRBD1 matches at 9 bases. V lost 3 bases to trimming and J lost 6 bases; unmatched junction nucleotides: 10. Germline CDR1 and CDR2: SGHRS and YFSETQ. The CDR3 runs to 16 residues. CDR3 coding DNA: TGCGCCAGCAGCTCGGGACAGGGAGGGATTCTCAATGAGCAGTTCTTC. Translating it yields CASSSGQGGILNEQFF. The whole variable domain, filled in from reference TRBV5-1 and TRBJ2-1, reads KAGVTQTPRYLIKTRGQQVTLSCSPISGHRSVSWYQQTPGQGLQFLFEYFSETQRNKGNFPGRFSGRQFSNSRSEMNVSTLELGDSALYLCASSSGQGGILNEQFFGPGTRLTVL.

The chain joins TRBV3-1 (or the pseudogene TRBV3-2) to TRBJ2-2; 7 bases are a match to TRBD1. Germline V gives CDR1 LGHDT, CDR2 YNNKEL (reference sequence). Unmatched junction bases numbered 6, after V lost 1 base and J lost 7 bases. The CDR3 totals 15 residues. This chain's CDR3 is CASSQVHRGSGELFF. For the CDR3, the DNA is TGTGCCAGCAGCCAAGTCCACAGGGGTAGCGGGGAGCTGTTTTTT.

This chain links TRBV6-5 with TRBJ1-2, with TRBD1 matching 7 bases. Germline V CDR1 and CDR2: MNHEY, SVGAGI. This CDR3 has 14 amino acids. The V segment lost 5 bases and the J segment 2 bases; nucleotides outside the gene matches: 5. The DNA of the CDR3 is TGTGCCAGCAGTACGGGACAGATGAACTATGGCTACACCTTC. Translated: CASSTGQMNYGYTF.

The chain couples TRBV7-6 to TRBJ2-7; 7 bases map to TRBD1. This CDR3 spans 12 amino acids. Germline values: CDR1 SGHVS, CDR2 FNYEAQ. The ends lost 4 bases at V and 7 bases at J; junction bases unmatched: 4. This CDR3 is CASSSLTGEQYF. The CDR3 nucleotides are TGTGCCAGCAGCTCCCTGACAGGGGAGCAGTACTTC.

CDR3 amino acids: CASSASGGSGAFF. DNA for the CDR3: TGTGCCAGCAGCGCCTCAGGGGGCTCCGGTGCTTTCTTT. The chain recombines TRBV7-9 with TRBJ1-1; 8 positions match TRBD1. Germline CDR1 reads SEHNR; CDR2 reads FQNEAQ (reference sequence). This CDR3 spans 13 amino acids. With 5 bases clipped from V and 11 bases from J, the junction kept 10 bases outside the gene matches.

The chain recombines TRBV6-5 with TRBJ2-2; the D gene is possibly TRBD1 (5 bases). Trimming took off 2 bases at V and 4 bases at J, with 14 bases between the two ends. Germline lookup yields CDR1 MNHEY and CDR2 SVGAGI. The CDR3 is 16 amino acids. This CDR3 reads CASSYGAGWATGELFF. For the CDR3, the DNA is TGTGCCAGCAGTTACGGGGCAGGGTGGGCCACCGGGGAGCTGTTTTTT.

This clone was seen more than once but under ten times. The same CDR3 also results from other DNA sequences found in this sample. The V gene is TRBV7-3, the J gene TRBJ2-2, with a tentative D call TRBD2 (6 bases). V was shortened by 5 bases and J by 4 bases, with 17 bases between the two germline ends. Germline CDR1 SGHTA, CDR2 FQGTGA. CDR3 length: 16 amino acids. The CDR3 DNA follows: TGTGCCAGCAGCCCCTCCCGCGGGGCGGGCACCGGGGAGCTGTTTTTT. Encoded protein: CASSPSRGAGTGELFF.

This chain joins TRBV2 and TRBJ2-7; 7 bases line up with TRBD1. V shed 6 bases and J 7 bases; nucleotides not matched to a gene: 9. Germline-derived CDR1 and CDR2 are SNHLY and FYNNEI. The CDR3 spans 13 residues. The CDR3 DNA reads TGTGCCAGCAGCCTAGACAGGGTTGAAGAGCAGTACTTC. This sequence encodes CASSLDRVEEQYF.

This CDR3 is CASSTPGGFGETQYF. CDR3 sequence (DNA): TGTGCCAGCAGTACCCCCGGGGGGTTCGGAGAGACCCAGTACTTC. This rearrangement joins TRBV9 to TRBJ2-5; 7 bases are a match to TRBD2. Germline loops: CDR1 SGDLS, CDR2 YYNGEE. The CDR3 sequence is 15 residues long. V trimming: 5 bases; J trimming: 4 bases; junction bases outside the gene matches: 11. Full variable domain (missing parts from reference TRBV9 and TRBJ2-5): DSGVTQTPKHLITATGQRVTLRCSPRSGDLSVYWYQQSLDQGLQFLIQYYNGEERAKGNILERFSAQQFPDLHSELNLSSLELGDSALYFCASSTPGGFGETQYFGPGTRLLVL.